This TCR beta chain was obtained from a study of T cell responses to AZD1222 COVID-19 vaccine. Notes on the study in general: Spike-specific TCR repertoires showed rising breadth and depth after two AZD1222 doses. The CD4 TCRs associated with vaccination extended across spike and predominated at 160-218 and 743-854. Repertoire collection took place solely once the T cell response had peaked.

CDR1 and CDR2 (germline): LGHNA, YSLEER. Trimming stripped 4 bases from V and 5 bases from J, with 24 bases between. This CDR3 contains 18 residues. A remark on this clone: Its antigen is unknown.

Repertoires were generated with immunoSEQ multiplex PCR, while TCRdb's copy carries only in-frame clones and drops some. The table includes fewer than 85,000 clones, approximately 89% detected once. The chain recombines TRBV4-3 with TRBJ2-1; maybe TRBD2 (6 bases). The input for sequencing was peripheral blood, taken on day 0 of AZD1222 vaccination. This receptor was obtained from an adult in good health. Here the CDR3 DNA reads TGCGCCAGCAGCCCCGGGGCTCGGAGGAGCGGGCGAGACAATGAGCAGTTCTTC. Its protein is CASSPGARRSGRDNEQFF.